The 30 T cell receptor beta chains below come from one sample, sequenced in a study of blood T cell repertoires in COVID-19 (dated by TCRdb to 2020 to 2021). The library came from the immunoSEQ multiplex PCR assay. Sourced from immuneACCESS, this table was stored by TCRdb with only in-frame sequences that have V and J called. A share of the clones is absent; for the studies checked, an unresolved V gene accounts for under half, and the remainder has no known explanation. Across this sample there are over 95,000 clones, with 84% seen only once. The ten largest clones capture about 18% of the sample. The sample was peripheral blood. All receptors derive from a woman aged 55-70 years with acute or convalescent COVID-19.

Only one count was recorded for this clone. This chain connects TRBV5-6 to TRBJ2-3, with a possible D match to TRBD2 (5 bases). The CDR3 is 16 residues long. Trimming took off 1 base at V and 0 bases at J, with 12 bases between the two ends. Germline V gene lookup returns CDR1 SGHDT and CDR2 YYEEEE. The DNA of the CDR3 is TGTGCCAGCAGCTTGAGGGTCCGGACTAGCACAGATACGCAGTATTTT. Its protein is CASSLRVRTSTDTQYF. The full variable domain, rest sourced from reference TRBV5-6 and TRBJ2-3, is DAGVTQSPTHLIKTRGQQVTLRCSPKSGHDTVSWYQQALGQGPQFIFQYYEEEERQRGNFPDRFSGHQFPNYSSELNVNALLLGDSALYLCASSLRVRTSTDTQYFGPGTRLTVL.

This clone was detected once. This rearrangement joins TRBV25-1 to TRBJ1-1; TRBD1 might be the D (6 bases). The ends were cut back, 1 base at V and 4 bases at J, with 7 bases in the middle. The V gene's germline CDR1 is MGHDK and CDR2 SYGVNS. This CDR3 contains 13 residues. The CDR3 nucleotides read TGTGCCAGCAGTGAATGGACAGTCACTGAAGCTTTCTTT. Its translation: CASSEWTVTEAFF.

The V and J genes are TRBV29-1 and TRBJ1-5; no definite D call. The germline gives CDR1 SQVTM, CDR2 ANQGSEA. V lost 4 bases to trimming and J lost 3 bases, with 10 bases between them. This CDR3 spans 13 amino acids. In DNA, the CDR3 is TGCAGCGTTGGAGAGGGCCTCAATCAGCCCCAGCATTTT. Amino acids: CSVGEGLNQPQHF.

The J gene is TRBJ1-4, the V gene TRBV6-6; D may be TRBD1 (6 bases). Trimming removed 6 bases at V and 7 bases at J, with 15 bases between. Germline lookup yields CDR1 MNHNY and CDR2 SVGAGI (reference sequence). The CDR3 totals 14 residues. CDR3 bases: TGTGCCAGCAGGACCCGGGACAACGCTGAAAAACTGTTTTTT. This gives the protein CASRTRDNAEKLFF.

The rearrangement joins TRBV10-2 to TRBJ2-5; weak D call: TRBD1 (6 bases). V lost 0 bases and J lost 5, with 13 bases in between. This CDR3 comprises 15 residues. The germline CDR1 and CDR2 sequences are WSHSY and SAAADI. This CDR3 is CASSESTWGRETQYF. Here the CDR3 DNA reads TGCGCCAGCAGTGAGTCAACGTGGGGGCGGGAGACCCAGTACTTC.

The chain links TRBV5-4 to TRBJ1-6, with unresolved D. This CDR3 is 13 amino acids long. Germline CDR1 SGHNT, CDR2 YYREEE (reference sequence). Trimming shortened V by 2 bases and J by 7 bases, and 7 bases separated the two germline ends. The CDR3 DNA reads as TGTGCCAGCAGCTTTGAGGTGAATTCACCCCTCCACTTT. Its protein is CASSFEVNSPLHF.

The chain's CDR3 is CSVEGVTASTDTQYF. The CDR3 nucleotides read TGCAGCGTTGAAGGAGTTACTGCTAGCACAGATACGCAGTATTTT. The chain employs TRBV29-1 and TRBJ2-3; no clear D. The CDR3 sequence is 15 residues long. Germline values: CDR1 SQVTM, CDR2 ANQGSEA. Deletions cut 1 base from V and 0 bases from J, with 11 bases between.

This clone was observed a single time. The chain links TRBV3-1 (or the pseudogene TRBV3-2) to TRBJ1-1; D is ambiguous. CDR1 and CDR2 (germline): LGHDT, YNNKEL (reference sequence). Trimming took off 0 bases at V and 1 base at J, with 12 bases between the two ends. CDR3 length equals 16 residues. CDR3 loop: CASSQDLGVRNTEAFF. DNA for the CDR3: TGTGCCAGCAGCCAAGATTTAGGAGTTAGGAACACTGAAGCTTTCTTT.

In DNA, the CDR3 is TGTGCCAGCTCACCCGCCCTAGTCTCTGGGGCCAACGTCCTGACTTTC. This sequence encodes CASSPALVSGANVLTF. The chain uses TRBV18 and TRBJ2-6; D gene ambiguous. V was cut by 3 bases and J by 0 bases, with 9 bases left in between. There are 16 residues in the CDR3. CDR1 and CDR2 from the germline V gene are KGHSH and LQKENI.

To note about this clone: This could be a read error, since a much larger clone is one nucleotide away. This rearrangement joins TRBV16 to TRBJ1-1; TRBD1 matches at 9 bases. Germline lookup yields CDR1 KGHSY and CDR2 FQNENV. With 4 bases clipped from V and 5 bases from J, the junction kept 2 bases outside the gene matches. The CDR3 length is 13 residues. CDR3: CASSRDRVTEAFF. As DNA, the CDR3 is TGTGCCAGCAGCCGGGACAGGGTGACTGAAGCTTTCTTT.

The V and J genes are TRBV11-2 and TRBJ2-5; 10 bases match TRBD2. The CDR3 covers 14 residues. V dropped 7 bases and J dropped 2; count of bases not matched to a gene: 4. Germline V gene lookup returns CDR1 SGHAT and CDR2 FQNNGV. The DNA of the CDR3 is TGTGCCAGCAACTCACTAGCGGGGCAAGAGACCCAGTACTTC. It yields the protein CASNSLAGQETQYF.

Here the CDR3 DNA reads TGTGCCATCAGTCGAGGACAAGAAGATAATTCACCCCTCCACTTT. It yields the protein CAISRGQEDNSPLHF. The chain recombines TRBV10-3 with TRBJ1-6, with D maybe TRBD1 (5 bases). The V and J ends lost 5 bases and 5 bases respectively, with 13 bases between them. This CDR3 is 15 amino acids long. Per the germline V gene, CDR1 is ENHRY and CDR2 is SYGVKD.

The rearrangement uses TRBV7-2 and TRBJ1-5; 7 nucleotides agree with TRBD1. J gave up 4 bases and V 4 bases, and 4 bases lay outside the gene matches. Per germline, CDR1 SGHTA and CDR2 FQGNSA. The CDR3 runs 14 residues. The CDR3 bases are TGTGCCAGCAGCTCCCGGGACAGAAATCAGCCCCAGCATTTT. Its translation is CASSSRDRNQPQHF.

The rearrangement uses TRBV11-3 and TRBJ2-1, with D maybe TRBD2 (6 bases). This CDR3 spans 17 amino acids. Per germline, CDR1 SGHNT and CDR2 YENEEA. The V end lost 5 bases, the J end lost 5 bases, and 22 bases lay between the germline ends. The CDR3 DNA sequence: TGTGCCAGCAGCCGAGCTCGGGGTAGCGGACTAAACAATGAGCAGTTCTTC. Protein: CASSRARGSGLNNEQFF.

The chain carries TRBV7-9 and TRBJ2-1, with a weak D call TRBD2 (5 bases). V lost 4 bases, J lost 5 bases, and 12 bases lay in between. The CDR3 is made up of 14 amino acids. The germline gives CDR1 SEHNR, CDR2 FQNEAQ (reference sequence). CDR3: CASSSTRENNEQFF. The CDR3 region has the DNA TGTGCCAGCAGCTCGACCCGGGAAAACAATGAGCAGTTCTTC.

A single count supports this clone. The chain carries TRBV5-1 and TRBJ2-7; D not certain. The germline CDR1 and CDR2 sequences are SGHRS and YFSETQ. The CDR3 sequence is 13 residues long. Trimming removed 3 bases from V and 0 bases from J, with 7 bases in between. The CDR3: CASSWSSSYEQYF. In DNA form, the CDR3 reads TGCGCCAGCAGCTGGAGCAGCTCCTACGAGCAGTACTTC.

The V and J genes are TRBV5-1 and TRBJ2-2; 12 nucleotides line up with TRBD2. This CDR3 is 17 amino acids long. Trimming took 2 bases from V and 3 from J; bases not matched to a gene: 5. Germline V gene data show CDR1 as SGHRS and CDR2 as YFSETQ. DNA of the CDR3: TGCGCCAGCAGCTTCCCTAGCGGGGGGGCCGACACCGGGGAGCTGTTTTTT. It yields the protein CASSFPSGGADTGELFF.

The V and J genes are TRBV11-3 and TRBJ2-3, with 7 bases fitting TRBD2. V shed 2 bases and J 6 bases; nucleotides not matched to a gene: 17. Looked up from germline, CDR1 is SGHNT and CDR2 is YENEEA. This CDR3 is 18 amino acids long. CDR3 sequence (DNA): TGTGCCAGCAGCTTACTCCAGCCTCGGGGACTACCGGGGGATACGCAGTATTTT. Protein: CASSLLQPRGLPGDTQYF. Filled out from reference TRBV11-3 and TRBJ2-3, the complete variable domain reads EAGVVQSPRYKIIEKKQPVAFWCNPISGHNTLYWYLQNLGQGPELLIRYENEEAVDDSQLPKDRFSAERLKGVDSTLKIQPAELGDSAVYLCASSLLQPRGLPGDTQYFGPGTRLTVL.

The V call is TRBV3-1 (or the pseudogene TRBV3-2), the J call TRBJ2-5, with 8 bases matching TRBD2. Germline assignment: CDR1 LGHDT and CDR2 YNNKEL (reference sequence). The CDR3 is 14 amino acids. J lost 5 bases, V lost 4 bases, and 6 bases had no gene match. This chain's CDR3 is CASSLGLAGETQYF. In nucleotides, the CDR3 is TGTGCCAGCAGCCTCGGACTAGCCGGGGAGACCCAGTACTTC.

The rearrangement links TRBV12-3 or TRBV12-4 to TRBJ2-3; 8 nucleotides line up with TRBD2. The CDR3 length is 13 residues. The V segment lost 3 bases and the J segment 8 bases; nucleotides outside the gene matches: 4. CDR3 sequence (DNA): TGTGCCAGCAGTTTCGGGACTAGGGGTACGCAGTATTTT. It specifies CASSFGTRGTQYF.

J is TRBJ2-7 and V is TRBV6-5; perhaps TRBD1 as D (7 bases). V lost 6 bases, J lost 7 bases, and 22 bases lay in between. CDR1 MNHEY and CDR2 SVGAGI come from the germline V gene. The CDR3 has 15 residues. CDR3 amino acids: CASSGSWQGGREQYF. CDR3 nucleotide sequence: TGTGCCAGCAGCGGCTCTTGGCAGGGGGGAAGGGAGCAGTACTTC.

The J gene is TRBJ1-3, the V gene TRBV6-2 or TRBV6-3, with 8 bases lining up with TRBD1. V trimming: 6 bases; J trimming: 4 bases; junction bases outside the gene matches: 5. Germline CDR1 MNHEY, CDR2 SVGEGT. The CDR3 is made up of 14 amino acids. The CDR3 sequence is CASSLTGAGNTIYF. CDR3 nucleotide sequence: TGTGCCAGCAGCCTGACAGGGGCCGGAAACACCATATATTTT.

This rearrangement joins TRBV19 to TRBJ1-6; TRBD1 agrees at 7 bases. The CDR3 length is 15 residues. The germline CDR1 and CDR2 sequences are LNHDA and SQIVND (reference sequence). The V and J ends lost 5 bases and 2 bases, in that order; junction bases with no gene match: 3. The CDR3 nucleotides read TGTGCCAGTAGTGGGGGACAGACCTATAATTCACCCCTCCACTTT. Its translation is CASSGGQTYNSPLHF.

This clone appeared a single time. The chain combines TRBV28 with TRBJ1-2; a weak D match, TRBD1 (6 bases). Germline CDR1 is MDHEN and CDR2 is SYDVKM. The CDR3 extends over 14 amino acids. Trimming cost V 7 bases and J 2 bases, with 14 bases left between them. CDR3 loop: CASNHLQGNYGYTF. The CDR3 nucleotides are TGTGCCAGCAACCACCTACAGGGAAACTATGGCTACACCTTC.

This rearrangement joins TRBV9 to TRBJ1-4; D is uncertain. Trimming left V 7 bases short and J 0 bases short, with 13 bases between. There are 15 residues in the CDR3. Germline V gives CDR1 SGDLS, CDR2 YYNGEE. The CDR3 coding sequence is TGTGCCAGCGGAGGCCGGGGAGCAACTAATGAAAAACTGTTTTTT. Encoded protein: CASGGRGATNEKLFF. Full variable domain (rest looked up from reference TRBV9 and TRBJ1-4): DSGVTQTPKHLITATGQRVTLRCSPRSGDLSVYWYQQSLDQGLQFLIQYYNGEERAKGNILERFSAQQFPDLHSELNLSSLELGDSALYFCASGGRGATNEKLFFGSGTQLSVL.

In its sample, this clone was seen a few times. The CDR3 DNA reads TGTGCCAGCAGCCTCAACTATGGCTACACCTTC. Translation: CASSLNYGYTF. J is TRBJ1-2 and V is TRBV6-5, with D unclear. V was trimmed by 6 bases and J by 2 bases, leaving 4 bases between them. Germline CDR1 and CDR2: MNHEY and SVGAGI. This CDR3 region has 11 residues.

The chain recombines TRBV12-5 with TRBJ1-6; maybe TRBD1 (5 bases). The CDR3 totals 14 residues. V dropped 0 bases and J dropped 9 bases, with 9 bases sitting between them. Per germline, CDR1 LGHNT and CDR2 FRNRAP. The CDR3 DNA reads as TGTGCTAGTGGTTTGGTGGAGCAGGGTTCACCCCTCCACTTT. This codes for CASGLVEQGSPLHF.

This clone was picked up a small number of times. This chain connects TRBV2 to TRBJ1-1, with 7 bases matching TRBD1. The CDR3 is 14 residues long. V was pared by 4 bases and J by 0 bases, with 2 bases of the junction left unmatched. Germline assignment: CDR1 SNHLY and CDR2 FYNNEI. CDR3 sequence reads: CASSGDSMNTEAFF. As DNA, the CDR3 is TGTGCCAGCAGTGGGGACAGCATGAACACTGAAGCTTTCTTT.

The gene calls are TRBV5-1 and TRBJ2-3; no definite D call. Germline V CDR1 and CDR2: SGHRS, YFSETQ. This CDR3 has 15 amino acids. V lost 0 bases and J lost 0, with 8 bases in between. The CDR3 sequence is CASSLELLSTDTQYF. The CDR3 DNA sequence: TGCGCCAGCAGCTTGGAACTTCTGAGCACAGATACGCAGTATTTT.

The DNA for the CDR3 is TGCGCCAGCAGCTTGGGCAGGGACTATGGCTACACCTTC. Encoded protein: CASSLGRDYGYTF. The genes are TRBV5-1 and TRBJ1-2, with D tentatively TRBD1 (5 bases). Looked up from germline, CDR1 is SGHRS and CDR2 is YFSETQ. The V gene lost 0 bases and the J gene lost 3 bases, with 6 bases spanning the gap. This CDR3 spans 13 amino acids.